This paragraph reports one T cell receptor (beta chain). The entry originates in a study of shared T cell receptors in the human thymus. TCRdb's copy holds only in-frame clones and misses some; the assay was immunoSEQ multiplex PCR. The repertoire holds hundreds of thousands of clones, with approximately 95% as singletons. This CDR3 region has 17 residues. The germline gives CDR1 MDHEN, CDR2 SYDVKM. The V and J ends lost 4 bases and 3 bases respectively, with 21 bases between them. The clonotype comes from a human donor. Source material: thymocytes. The J gene is TRBJ1-2, the V gene TRBV28, with a possible D match to TRBD1 (5 bases). Here the CDR3 DNA reads TGTGCCAGCAGTTCACCACCGCGCCCGGGGGGGGACTATGGCTACACCTTC. It yields the protein CASSSPPRPGGDYGYTF.